These 18 T cell receptor beta chains came from one sample sequenced in a study of T-cell memory formation after mild COVID-19. From the 5' RACE reads, TCRdb called clonotypes with MiXCR, one entry per CDR3 protein. Of about 38,000 distinct CDR3 sequences listed, over 9.5% were seen once; the top ten hold roughly 29%. The source material was PBMCs or a T cell subset sorted from them (not recorded which). The receptors were gathered from a man in his late teens or twenties who had mild COVID-19 (a few samples of this study predate the infection). Cell type and time point are not known.

The chain couples TRBV6-1 to TRBJ2-7; tentatively, D is TRBD2 (6 bases). Germline loops: CDR1 MNHNS, CDR2 SASEGT. CDR3 size: 14 residues. Trimming removed 4 bases at V and 7 bases at J, with 17 bases between. The CDR3 is CASSGLVGVREQYF. In DNA, the CDR3 is TGTGCCAGCAGTGGACTAGTGGGGGTTCGGGAGCAGTACTTC.

The table lists this clonotype with many counts. This chain uses TRBV20-1 with TRBJ1-2; possibly TRBD1 for D (5 bases). V dropped 3 bases and J dropped 6 bases, with 14 bases sitting between them. The CDR3 sequence is 13 residues long. The germline V gene has CDR1 DFQATT and CDR2 SNEGSKA (reference sequence). This CDR3 reads CSARPGTQHGYTF. The DNA of the CDR3 is TGCAGTGCTAGGCCGGGGACCCAACATGGCTACACCTTC.

The chain has TRBV30 and TRBJ2-7; D call uncertain. Germline CDR1 and CDR2: GTSNPN and SVGIG (reference sequence). V was clipped by 1 base and J by 1 base, with 14 bases between them. The CDR3 covers 15 residues. The CDR3 bases are TGTGCCTGGAGTGCCCCCGGGCTCAGGTCCTACGAGCAGTACTTC. It is translated as CAWSAPGLRSYEQYF.

This clonotype was observed at least ten times. The chain combines TRBV4-1 with TRBJ2-3; D ambiguous. Germline V gene sequence: CDR1 MGHRA, CDR2 YSYEKL. The CDR3 length is 16 residues. Trimming left V 0 bases short and J 0 bases short, with 10 bases between. CDR3 sequence reads: CASSQEGSPSTDTQYF. Written as DNA, the CDR3 is TGCGCCAGCAGCCAAGAAGGTTCACCTAGCACAGATACGCAGTATTTT.

Ten or more counts support this clonotype. The V and J genes are TRBV20-1 and TRBJ2-3; 10 bases are shared with TRBD2. The V gene end was trimmed by 1 base and the J gene end by 2 bases; junction bases not matched to a gene: 24. This CDR3 is built from 22 residues. Germline CDR1 reads DFQATT; CDR2 reads SNEGSKA (reference sequence). The CDR3 bases are TGCAGTGCTAGAGTATCGATCTCCTCTCTCTCGACTAGCGGGTATCACACAGATACGCAGTATTTT. It is translated as CSARVSISSLSTSGYHTDTQYF.

By share, this clonotype ranks as large. The chain has TRBV5-4 and TRBJ2-1; a weak D match, TRBD2 (6 bases). Trimming took off 0 bases at V and 4 bases at J, with 11 bases between the two ends. This CDR3 has 15 amino acids. Per the germline V gene, CDR1 is SGHNT and CDR2 is YYREEE (reference sequence). The CDR3 is CASSLDGTSYNEQFF. CDR3 sequence (DNA): TGTGCCAGCAGCTTGGATGGGACTTCGTACAATGAGCAGTTCTTC. Full variable domain (outside the CDR3, taken from reference TRBV5-4 and TRBJ2-1): ETGVTQSPTHLIKTRGQQVTLRCSSQSGHNTVSWYQQALGQGPQFIFQYYREEENGRGNFPPRFSGLQFPNYSSELNVNALELDDSALYLCASSLDGTSYNEQFFGPGTRLTVL.

In this sample, this clonotype turned up once. The rearrangement uses TRBV4-1 and TRBJ1-1; 9 bases line up with TRBD1. The CDR3 is 15 residues long. Losses at the gene ends were 1 base for V and 4 bases for J; bases not matched to a gene: 4. Germline lookup yields CDR1 MGHRA and CDR2 YSYEKL. CDR3 nucleotide sequence: TGCGCCAGCAGCCAAGCTAACAGGGGGCTCACTGAAGCTTTCTTT. Protein: CASSQANRGLTEAFF.

This clonotype was counted a few times. V and J are TRBV5-6 and TRBJ1-2; maybe TRBD1 (6 bases). Looked up from germline, CDR1 is SGHDT and CDR2 is YYEEEE. V was pared by 4 bases and J by 4 bases, with 11 bases between. CDR3 length equals 13 residues. In DNA form, the CDR3 reads TGTGCCAGCAGCCCAGGACAGACCTATGGCTACACCTTC. Its translation is CASSPGQTYGYTF.

At least ten counts were recorded for this clonotype. J is TRBJ2-2 and V is TRBV11-2; tentative D call: TRBD2 (6 bases). The CDR3 loop spans 11 amino acids. Germline values: CDR1 SGHAT, CDR2 FQNNGV. The CDR3 DNA sequence: TGTGCGGGACTGGCTCGGGGGGAGCTGTTTTTT. Protein sequence: CAGLARGELFF.

The V and J genes are TRBV29-1 and TRBJ2-7; 8 nucleotides agree with TRBD2. After removal of 6 bases from V and 2 bases from J, the junction contained 0 bases not matched to a gene. Per germline, CDR1 SQVTM and CDR2 ANQGSEA. The CDR3 spans 11 residues. CDR3 amino acids: CSVGGAYEQYF. CDR3 nucleotide sequence: TGCAGCGTCGGGGGGGCCTACGAGCAGTACTTC.

This sequence joins TRBV2 and TRBJ1-5; D is unresolved. Per the germline V gene, CDR1 is SNHLY and CDR2 is FYNNEI. V shed 7 bases and J shed 0 bases, with 10 bases lying between them. This CDR3 is built from 14 residues. CDR3 loop: CASTGSISNQPQHF. CDR3 coding DNA: TGTGCCAGCACGGGAAGCATTAGCAATCAGCCCCAGCATTTT.

This clonotype was seen repeatedly, ten times or more. V and J are TRBV9 and TRBJ2-1; tentatively, D is TRBD1 (5 bases). The V gene lost 4 bases and the J gene lost 11 bases, with 10 bases spanning the gap. This CDR3 spans 11 amino acids. Per germline, CDR1 SGDLS and CDR2 YYNGEE. The CDR3 sequence: CASSPGSQQFF. Here the CDR3 DNA reads TGTGCCAGCAGCCCAGGGTCCCAGCAGTTCTTC. Complete variable domain (other parts from reference TRBV9 and TRBJ2-1): DSGVTQTPKHLITATGQRVTLRCSPRSGDLSVYWYQQSLDQGLQFLIQYYNGEERAKGNILERFSAQQFPDLHSELNLSSLELGDSALYFCASSPGSQQFFGPGTRLTVL.

This clonotype was seen at least ten times. V gene TRBV12-3 or TRBV12-4 combines with J gene TRBJ2-1; 9 positions match TRBD2. With 5 bases clipped from V and 3 bases from J, the junction kept 5 bases outside the gene matches. CDR3 length: 15 residues. CDR3 nucleotide sequence: TGTGCCAGCAGTGATAGCGGGGGTTACTACAATGAGCAGTTCTTC. Translated: CASSDSGGYYNEQFF.

At least ten counts were recorded for this clonotype. The chain has TRBV7-9 and TRBJ1-5; D unclear. Trimming stripped 0 bases from V and 5 bases from J, with 5 bases between. This CDR3 has 13 residues. Germline values: CDR1 SEHNR, CDR2 FQNEAQ (reference sequence). The CDR3 sequence is CASSLAKDQPQHF. CDR3 nucleotides: TGTGCCAGCAGCTTAGCGAAGGATCAGCCCCAGCATTTT.

The chain links TRBV6-5 to TRBJ2-7; possible D gene TRBD1, 6 bases. Germline CDR1 reads MNHEY; CDR2 reads SVGAGI. The CDR3 is 15 residues long. V was trimmed by 5 bases and J by 2 bases, leaving 16 bases between them. CDR3 bases: TGTGCCAGCAGTCCATACCCCAGGGGCACCTACGAGCAGTACTTC. Protein sequence: CASSPYPRGTYEQYF.

The chain carries TRBV6-5 and TRBJ1-3, with D unresolved. The germline gives CDR1 MNHEY, CDR2 SVGAGI. The CDR3 length is 17 residues. V lost 2 bases and J 0 bases, leaving 14 bases between the germline ends. The CDR3 DNA sequence: TGTGCCAGCAGTTACCTGGAGGAGTACTTCTCTGGAAACACCATATATTTT. Translating gives CASSYLEEYFSGNTIYF.

This clonotype came up once. The genes are TRBV29-1 and TRBJ2-3; 7 bases map to TRBD2. CDR3 size: 14 residues. In germline, CDR1 is SQVTM, CDR2 ANQGSEA. DNA for the CDR3: TGCAGACCCCCTCTAGCGGTATTCACAGATACGCAGTATTTT. Amino acids: CRPPLAVFTDTQYF.

A few counts support this clonotype. J is TRBJ2-5 and V is TRBV7-2; D perhaps matches TRBD2 (7 bases). The CDR3 is 16 amino acids. The V and J ends lost 2 bases and 4 bases respectively, with 17 bases between them. CDR1 is SGHTA, CDR2 FQGNSA, per germline. The CDR3 nucleotides read TGTGCCAGCAGCTTAAATGGGGGGGCCTCCGCAGAGACCCAGTACTTC. Its protein is CASSLNGGASAETQYF.